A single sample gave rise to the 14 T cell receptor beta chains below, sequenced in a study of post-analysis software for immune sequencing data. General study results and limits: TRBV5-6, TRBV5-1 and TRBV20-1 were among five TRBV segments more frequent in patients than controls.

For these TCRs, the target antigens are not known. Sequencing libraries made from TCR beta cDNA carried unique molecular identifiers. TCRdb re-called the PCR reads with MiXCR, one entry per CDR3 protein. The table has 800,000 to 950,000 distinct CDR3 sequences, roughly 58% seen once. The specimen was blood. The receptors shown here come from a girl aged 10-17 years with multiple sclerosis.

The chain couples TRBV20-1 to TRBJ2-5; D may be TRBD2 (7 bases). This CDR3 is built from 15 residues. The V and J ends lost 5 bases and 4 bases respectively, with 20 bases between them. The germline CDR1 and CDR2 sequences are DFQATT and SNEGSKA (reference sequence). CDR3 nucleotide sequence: TGCAGTGCTCCCCGGATCGGGGGGCGCCCAGAGACCCAGTACTTC. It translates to CSAPRIGGRPETQYF.

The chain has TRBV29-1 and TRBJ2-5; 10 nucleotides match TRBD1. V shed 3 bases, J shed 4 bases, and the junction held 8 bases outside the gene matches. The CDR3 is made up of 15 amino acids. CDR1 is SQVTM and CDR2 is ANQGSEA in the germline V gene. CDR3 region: CSVDPGQGMGETQYF. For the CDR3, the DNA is TGCAGCGTTGACCCGGGACAGGGGATGGGAGAGACCCAGTACTTC.

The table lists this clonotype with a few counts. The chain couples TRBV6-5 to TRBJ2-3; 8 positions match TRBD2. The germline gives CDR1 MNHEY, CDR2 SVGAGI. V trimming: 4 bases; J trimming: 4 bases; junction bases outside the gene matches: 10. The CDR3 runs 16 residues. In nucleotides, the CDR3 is TGTGCCAGCAGTTCAGCCGGGACTAGATCCTCAGATACGCAGTATTTT. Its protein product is CASSSAGTRSSDTQYF.

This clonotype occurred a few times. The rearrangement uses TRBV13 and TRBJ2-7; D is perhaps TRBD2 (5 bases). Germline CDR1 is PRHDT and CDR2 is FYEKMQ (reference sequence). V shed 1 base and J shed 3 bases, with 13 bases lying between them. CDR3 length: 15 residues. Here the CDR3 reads CASSLAPDGLYEQYF. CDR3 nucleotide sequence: TGTGCCAGCAGCTTAGCCCCGGACGGACTCTACGAGCAGTACTTC.

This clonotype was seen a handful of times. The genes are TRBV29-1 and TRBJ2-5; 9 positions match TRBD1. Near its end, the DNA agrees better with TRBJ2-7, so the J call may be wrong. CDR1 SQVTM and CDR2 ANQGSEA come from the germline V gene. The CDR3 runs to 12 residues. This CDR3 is CSVAGQGYEQYF. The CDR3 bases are TGCAGCGTTGCGGGACAGGGTTACGAGCAGTACTTC.

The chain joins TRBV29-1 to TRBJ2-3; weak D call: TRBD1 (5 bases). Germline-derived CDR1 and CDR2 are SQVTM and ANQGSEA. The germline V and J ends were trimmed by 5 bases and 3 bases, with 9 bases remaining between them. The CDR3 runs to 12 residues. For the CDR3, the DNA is TGCAGCGTTAATACAGGAACAGATACGCAGTATTTT. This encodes CSVNTGTDTQYF.

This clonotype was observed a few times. The DNA for the CDR3 is TGCGCCAGCAGCTTCTATTCGATGAACTACGAGGAGCAGTACTTC. Translating gives CASSFYSMNYEEQYF. The chain is built from TRBV5-1 and TRBJ2-4, with D uncertain. Germline assignment: CDR1 SGHRS and CDR2 YFSETQ. The CDR3 spans 15 residues. V dropped 2 bases and J dropped 13 bases, with 22 bases sitting between them.

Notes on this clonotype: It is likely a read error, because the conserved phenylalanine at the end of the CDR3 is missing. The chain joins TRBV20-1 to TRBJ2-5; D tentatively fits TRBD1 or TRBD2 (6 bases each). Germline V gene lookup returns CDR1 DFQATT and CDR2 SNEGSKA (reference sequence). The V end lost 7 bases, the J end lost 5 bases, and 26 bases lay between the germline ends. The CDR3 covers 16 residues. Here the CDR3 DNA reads TGCAGTGTGGGGCTAGCAGGGATCCTAGGGGGGGAGACCCAGTACTAC. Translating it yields CSVGLAGILGGETQYY.

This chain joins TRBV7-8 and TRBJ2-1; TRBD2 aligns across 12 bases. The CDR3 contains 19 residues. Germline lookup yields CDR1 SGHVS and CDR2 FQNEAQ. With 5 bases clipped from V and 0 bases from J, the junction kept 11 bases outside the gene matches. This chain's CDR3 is CASSAVRLAGGSSYNEQFF. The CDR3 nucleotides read TGTGCCAGCAGCGCAGTGCGGCTAGCGGGAGGGAGCTCCTACAATGAGCAGTTCTTC.

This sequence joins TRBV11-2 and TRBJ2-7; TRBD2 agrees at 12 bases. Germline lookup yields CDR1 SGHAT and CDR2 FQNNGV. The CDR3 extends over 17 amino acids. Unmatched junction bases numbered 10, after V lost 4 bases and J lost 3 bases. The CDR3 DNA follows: TGTGCCAGCAGCTCCAATTGGGGACTAGCGGGTTACTACGAGCAGTACTTC. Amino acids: CASSSNWGLAGYYEQYF.

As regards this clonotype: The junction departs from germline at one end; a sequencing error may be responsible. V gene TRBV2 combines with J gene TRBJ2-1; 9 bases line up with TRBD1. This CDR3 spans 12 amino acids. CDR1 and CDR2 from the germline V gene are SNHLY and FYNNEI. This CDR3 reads CASRGTGNGQFF. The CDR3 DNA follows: TGTGCCAGCAGGGGGACAGGGAATGGGCAGTTCTTC.

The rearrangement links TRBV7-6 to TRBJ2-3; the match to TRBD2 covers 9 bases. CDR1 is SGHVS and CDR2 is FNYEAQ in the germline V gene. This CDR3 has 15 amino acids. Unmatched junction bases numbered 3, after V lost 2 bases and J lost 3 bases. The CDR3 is CASSLSGLATDTQYF. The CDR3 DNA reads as TGTGCCAGCAGCTTAAGCGGACTAGCGACAGATACGCAGTATTTT. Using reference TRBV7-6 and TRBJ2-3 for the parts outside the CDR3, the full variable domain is GAGVSQSPRYKVTKRGQDVALRCDPISGHVSLYWYRQALGQGPEFLTYFNYEAQQDKSGLPNDRFSAERPEGSISTLTIQRTEQRDSAMYRCASSLSGLATDTQYFGPGTRLTVL.

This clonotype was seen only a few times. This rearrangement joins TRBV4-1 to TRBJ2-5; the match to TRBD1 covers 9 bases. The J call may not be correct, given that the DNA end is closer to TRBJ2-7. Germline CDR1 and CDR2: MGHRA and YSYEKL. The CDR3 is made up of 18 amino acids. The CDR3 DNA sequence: TGCGCCAGCAGCCACTCTCCCCTCTCACAGGGGGCATCCTACGAGCAGTACTTC. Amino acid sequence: CASSHSPLSQGASYEQYF.

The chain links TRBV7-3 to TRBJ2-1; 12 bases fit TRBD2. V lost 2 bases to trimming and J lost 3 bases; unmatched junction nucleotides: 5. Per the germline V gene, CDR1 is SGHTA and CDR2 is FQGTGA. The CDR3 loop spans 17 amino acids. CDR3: CASSLLASGGVYNEQFF. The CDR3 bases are TGTGCCAGCAGCTTACTCGCTAGCGGGGGGGTCTACAATGAGCAGTTCTTC. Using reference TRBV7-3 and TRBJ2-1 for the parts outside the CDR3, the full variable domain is GAGVSQTPSNKVTEKGKYVELRCDPISGHTALYWYRQSLGQGPEFLIYFQGTGAADDSGLPNDRFFAVRPEGSVSTLKIQRTERGDSAVYLCASSLLASGGVYNEQFFGPGTRLTVL.